The entry that follows covers one T cell receptor beta chain sequence. This sample is part of a study of blood T cell repertoires in COVID-19. In the study overall: T cells, B-cell-depleted T cells, or PBMCs provided the cDNA or gDNA that served as material.

How the authors handled the data: Scientists estimated how many nucleated cells there were by amplifying reference gene primers. Some clones are missing from TCRdb's copy, which holds only in-frame ones; the method was immunoSEQ multiplex PCR. V and J calls and clone size are given by that table; D and trimming were obtained from the DNA. The sample has roughly 150,000 clones, roughly 71% seen once. With 1 base removed from V and 0 bases from J, the gap between germline ends came to 7 bases. The CDR3 runs 14 residues. CDR1 and CDR2 from the germline V gene are SGHAT and FQNNGV. This chain uses TRBV11-2 with TRBJ2-7, with D uncertain. Input material: peripheral blood. The receptor's source is a woman of 80 years or more with acute or convalescent COVID-19. CDR3 in amino acids: CASSLVWSSYEQYF. For the CDR3, the DNA is TGTGCCAGCAGCTTAGTATGGAGCTCCTACGAGCAGTACTTC.